The 8 T cell receptor beta chains below all came from one sample that was sequenced in a study of CD8 T cells in Susac syndrome. RNA totalling roughly 0.45 to 1 ug underwent reverse transcription with random hexamers. MiXCR, applied by TCRdb to the immunoSEQ multiplex PCR reads, yields one record per CDR3 protein. This sample has some 140,000 distinct CDR3 sequences, with roughly 80% found just once. The specimen was CD8+ T cells from PBMCs. All receptors come from a human donor with multiple sclerosis.

The chain employs TRBV7-9 and TRBJ2-7; D not certain. Trimming shortened V by 1 base and J by 4 bases, and 8 bases separated the two germline ends. Per the germline V gene, CDR1 is SEHNR and CDR2 is FQNEAQ (reference sequence). CDR3 size: 13 residues. The CDR3 is CASSLEHPYEQYV. The CDR3 nucleotides read TGTGCCAGCAGCTTAGAACACCCGTACGAGCAGTACGTC.

The chain is built from TRBV4-1 and TRBJ2-1; perhaps TRBD2 as D (5 bases). Trimming took off 4 bases at V and 0 bases at J, with 10 bases between the two ends. In germline, CDR1 is MGHRA, CDR2 YSYEKL. The CDR3 has 15 amino acids. The DNA of the CDR3 is TGCGCCAGCAGCCTTCGGGAAAGCTCCTACAATGAGCAGTTCTTC. This gives the protein CASSLRESSYNEQFF.

The chain employs TRBV1 and TRBJ2-7. TRBV1 is described as a pseudogene. The CDR3 extends over 17 amino acids. CDR3 loop: CTSSQVYNSGSSYEQYF. In nucleotides, the CDR3 is TGCACCAGCAGCCAAGTCTATAACAGTGGGAGCTCCTACGAGCAGTACTTC.

This clonotype was counted once. The chain employs TRBV4-1 and TRBJ2-7; D is undetermined. The CDR3 has 15 amino acids. From germline, CDR1 is MGHRA and CDR2 YSYEKL. V was shortened by 0 bases and J by 5 bases, with 14 bases between the two germline ends. The DNA of the CDR3 is TGCGCCAGCAGCCAAGACCCCTCCTTTGGGAACGAGCAGTACTTC. Protein: CASSQDPSFGNEQYF.

The genes are TRBV4-1 and TRBJ2-7, with D possibly TRBD2 on 5 matching bases. Looked up from germline, CDR1 is MGHRA and CDR2 is YSYEKL. The CDR3 is 15 amino acids. Deletions cut 4 bases from V and 4 bases from J, with 17 bases between. The CDR3 nucleotides are TGCGCCAGCAGCCTAGCAGCGGTGGGAGATTACGAGCAGTACGTC. The encoded protein is CASSLAAVGDYEQYV.

A single count supports this clonotype. The chain recombines TRBV4-1 with TRBJ2-2; D may be TRBD1 (6 bases). This CDR3 is built from 16 residues. V was cut by 3 bases and J by 4 bases, with 15 bases left in between. CDR1 is MGHRA, CDR2 YSYEKL, per germline. The CDR3 sequence: CASSHTPGEPTGELFF. The CDR3 DNA reads TGCGCCAGCAGCCATACCCCAGGGGAACCCACCGGGGAGCTGTTTTTT.

The gene calls are TRBV29-1 and TRBJ1-1, with a possible D match to TRBD1 (5 bases). The CDR3 length is 13 residues. CDR1 is SQVTM, CDR2 ANQGSEA, per germline. The V end lost 7 bases, the J end lost 3 bases, and 15 bases lay between the germline ends. CDR3 residues: CSGDEGAYTEAFF. The CDR3 DNA is TGCAGCGGCGATGAAGGGGCCTACACTGAAGCTTTCTTT.

The chain combines TRBV11-1 with TRBJ1-1; no reliable D call. The CDR3 sequence is 13 residues long. Germline values: CDR1 SGHAT, CDR2 FQDESV (reference sequence). Trimming pared 3 bases from V and 3 bases from J, leaving 8 bases between. CDR3: CASSFYGHTEAFF. CDR3 sequence (DNA): TGTGCCAGCAGCTTTTACGGGCACACTGAAGCTTTCTTT.